The entry below gives a single TCR beta chain sequence along with its context. Its antigen is not known. These data come from a study of T cells after yellow fever vaccination. Looking at the study overall: Low-cell-number fractions underwent preparation using SMART-Seq v4 Ultra Low Input.

The V gene's germline CDR1 is ENHRY and CDR2 SYGVKD. This CDR3 spans 13 amino acids. V shed 5 bases and J shed 10 bases, with 12 bases lying between them. Broader study findings: Shared CD4/CD8 clonotypes were a small share, likely from convergent recombination. Post-booster repertoires contained most primary-vaccination clones again (96% CD4, over 70% CD8).

It was through 5'RACE template switching that TCR cDNA was made, with a universal primer site and UMIs added. MiXCR, applied by TCRdb to the 5' RACE reads, yields one record per CDR3 protein. The repertoire consists of about 400,000 distinct CDR3 sequences, with about 9.9% occurring once and the leading ten covering more than 15%. The rearrangement links TRBV10-3 to TRBJ1-6, with D possibly being TRBD1 (6 bases). The receptor was derived from a man younger than 30 who received the YFV17D yellow fever vaccine. The starting material was PBMCs, obtained on the day of the first yellow fever vaccination. As DNA, the CDR3 is TGTGCCATCAGTCAGGGGCAACGGTCACCCCTCCACTTT. As protein: CAISQGQRSPLHF.